The rows below give T cell receptor beta chains drawn from one sample of a study of blood T cells in healthy people across ages. One entry per CDR3 protein results from TCRdb running MiXCR on the 5' RACE reads. The data hold about a million distinct CDR3 sequences, with around 48% observed a single time. The sequenced sample was blood. All receptors come from a man aged 25-40 years in good health. CDR3s include the opening cysteine and the closing phenylalanine or tryptophan.

TRBV6-2/TRBV6-3 | CASGQGNTEAFF
TRBV10-3 | CAISESRGRNTEAFF
TRBV29-1 | CSVEPRLILEAFF
TRBV12-3/TRBV12-4 | CASRSGTGVYTQYF
TRBV9 | CASSVDSPVETQYF
TRBV7-2 | CASSLAFDTQYF
TRBV29-1 | CSVDDGTDTQYF
TRBV7-2 | CACSLGPQQGSNYGYTF
TRBV20-1 | CSAHRTTLSTDTQYF
TRBV20-1 | CSAPEGQGTYEQYF
TRBV4-1 | CASSQGRGDPYEQYF
TRBV11-3 | CASSSTRDRNEQFF
TRBV30 | CAWSTPLLYGYTF
TRBV20-1 | CSAENRDRIRETQYF
TRBV27 | CASSFLTRTVYEQYF
TRBV6-5 | CASSYRQRNTEAFF
TRBV5-1 | CASRRTSGSFYNEQFF
TRBV6-2/TRBV6-3 | CASRTSGSAYNEQFF
TRBV28 | CASSSPGTGLSEQYF
TRBV20-1 | CSARRRGRTDTQYF
TRBV14 | CASSRQLRDEQFF
TRBV28 | CASTPRLTSSYNEQFF
TRBV7-9 | CASSLNEGSTEAFF
TRBV3-1 | CASSSDRDEQYF
TRBV6-5 | CASSGRTGRTYEQYF
TRBV7-9 | CASSTSGPSTDTQYF
TRBV12-3/TRBV12-4 | CASSGRGEAFF
TRBV7-2 | CASSLGVGVRTQYF
TRBV10-3 | CAISWDPGSEAFF
TRBV28 | CASSLAMPPYEQYF
TRBV11-2 | CASSLDAVNEQFF
TRBV28 | CASSLISPGGETQYF
TRBV6-1 | CASSSEIGNTEAFF
TRBV11-2 | CASSLDRGTSKNIQYF
TRBV19 | CASSRQGARYSNQPQHF
TRBV11-1 | CASSLGQGIHTEAFF
TRBV29-1 | CSVETVGPYEQYF
TRBV28 | CASNTGGAHEQYF
TRBV7-9 | CASSLKISGEETQYF
TRBV3-1 | CASSLERTSGARVSYEQYF
TRBV10-3 | CAISELRETQYF
TRBV11-3 | CASSLGLRVGTEAFF
TRBV20-1 | CSASSPDTQYF
TRBV6-1 | CASRPRNGAIPMNTEAFF
TRBV6-2/TRBV6-3 | CASSSGQLNTGELFF
TRBV10-3 | CAISEGRVDGYTF
TRBV5-1 | CASSPAQASYNEQFF
TRBV20-1 | CSARGRGFSGGGDTQYF
TRBV25-1 | CASSVGGDYGYTF
TRBV7-2 | CATRQAMGEKLFF